The 29 T cell receptor beta chains below come from one sample, sequenced in a study of cytomegalovirus exposure and HLA in healthy donors. 13 Jbeta primers and 60 Vbeta primers were used for the PCR. The data were produced by immunoSEQ multiplex PCR, yet TCRdb's version contains in-frame clones alone and is incomplete. The profile shows 90,000 to 95,000 clones, more than 70% of them singletons. The sample taken for sequencing was PBMCs. The receptors were gathered from a man aged 18 to 35 in good health and CMV-seronegative.

This chain uses TRBV2 with TRBJ2-7; TRBD2 aligns across 14 bases. The length of the CDR3 is 15 residues. V lost 11 bases, J lost 0 bases, and 6 bases stayed unmatched. The germline V gene encodes CDR1 SNHLY and CDR2 FYNNEI. CDR3 loop: CAQRGTSGSSYEQYF. The CDR3 DNA follows: TGTGCCCAAAGAGGGACTAGCGGGAGCTCCTACGAGCAGTACTTC.

A few counts support this clone. J is TRBJ1-2 and V is TRBV4-1; 9 bases line up with TRBD1. Germline V gene data show CDR1 as MGHRA and CDR2 as YSYEKL. The trim removed 6 bases at V and 7 bases at J, leaving 15 bases unmatched. There are 16 residues in the CDR3. CDR3 residues: CASRWIGTGNSPGYTF. DNA of the CDR3: TGCGCCAGCAGGTGGATTGGGACAGGGAATTCCCCTGGCTACACCTTC.

The rearrangement links TRBV5-6 to TRBJ2-2, with TRBD1 matching 8 bases. Germline V gene lookup returns CDR1 SGHDT and CDR2 YYEEEE. V lost 2 bases to trimming and J lost 8 bases; unmatched junction nucleotides: 2. The CDR3 contains 13 residues. The CDR3 DNA reads as TGTGCCAGCAGCTTACAGGGGGTTGGGGAGCTGTTTTTT. Its translation: CASSLQGVGELFF.

The chain employs TRBV6-5 and TRBJ1-2, with TRBD1 matching over 9 bases. Germline V gives CDR1 MNHEY, CDR2 SVGAGI. V lost 4 bases to trimming and J lost 6 bases; unmatched junction nucleotides: 6. This CDR3 spans 14 amino acids. For the CDR3, the DNA is TGTGCCAGCAGTTCGGACAGGGGCGAGGATGGCTACACCTTC. Protein sequence: CASSSDRGEDGYTF.

There are a few counts of this clone. Here the CDR3 DNA reads TGTGCCAGCAGTTACTCGACGGGGTACACTGAAGCTTTCTTT. Its protein product is CASSYSTGYTEAFF. This chain connects TRBV6-5 to TRBJ1-1; D is unresolved. Germline lookup yields CDR1 MNHEY and CDR2 SVGAGI. This CDR3 comprises 14 residues. V was cut by 0 bases and J by 3 bases, with 8 bases left in between.

V gene TRBV18 combines with J gene TRBJ2-7, with a possible D match to TRBD1 (5 bases). The CDR3 spans 15 residues. The germline V gene has CDR1 KGHSH and CDR2 LQKENI. V was shortened by 1 base and J by 7 bases, with 17 bases between the two germline ends. This CDR3 is CASSPLQGAQGEQYF. The CDR3 region has the DNA TGTGCCAGCTCACCACTGCAAGGGGCGCAAGGGGAGCAGTACTTC.

This chain joins TRBV18 and TRBJ2-3; D is possibly TRBD2 (6 bases). V dropped 4 bases and J dropped 3 bases, with 11 bases sitting between them. CDR1 is KGHSH and CDR2 is LQKENI in the germline V gene. The CDR3 spans 14 residues. This CDR3 reads CASSHPAGTDTQYF. The CDR3 region has the DNA TGTGCCAGCTCACATCCCGCGGGGACAGATACGCAGTATTTT.

Only one count was recorded for this clone. This chain connects TRBV27 to TRBJ2-2, with D maybe TRBD1 (6 bases). Germline lookup yields CDR1 MNHEY and CDR2 SMNVEV (reference sequence). CDR3 length: 14 residues. The V gene lost 7 bases and the J gene lost 4 bases, with 13 bases spanning the gap. CDR3 loop: CASTLRGPTGELFF. The CDR3, as DNA: TGTGCCAGCACCCTCAGGGGCCCCACCGGGGAGCTGTTTTTT.

The chain combines TRBV2 with TRBJ2-2, with 9 bases fitting TRBD1. The CDR3 is 15 residues long. The V gene end was trimmed by 5 bases and the J gene end by 1 base; junction bases not matched to a gene: 2. Per the germline V gene, CDR1 is SNHLY and CDR2 is FYNNEI. The CDR3 spells CASSLGQGNTGELFF. The CDR3 nucleotides read TGTGCCAGCAGTTTGGGACAGGGGAACACCGGGGAGCTGTTTTTT.

The chain links TRBV19 to TRBJ1-5, with 7 bases aligning to TRBD1. This CDR3 comprises 15 residues. The junction had 5 bases not matched to a gene; V was cut back by 3 bases and J by 3 bases. CDR1 and CDR2 (germline): LNHDA, SQIVND (reference sequence). The CDR3 DNA sequence: TGTGCCAGTAGTATCCGACAGGGTACCAATCAGCCCCAGCATTTT. This codes for CASSIRQGTNQPQHF.

The chain combines TRBV21-1 with TRBJ2-2; TRBD2, the D gene given by the table, was not confirmed from the DNA. TRBV21-1 is described as a pseudogene. The CDR3 is 17 residues long. The CDR3: CASSKTSGGSNTGELFF. CDR3 in DNA: TGTGCCAGCAGCAAGACTAGCGGGGGATCGAACACCGGGGAGCTGTTTTTT.

This chain connects TRBV27 to TRBJ2-5, with 7 bases that match TRBD1. TRBJ2-7 explains the end of the DNA better; the J call may be wrong. The CDR3 totals 14 residues. The germline V gene encodes CDR1 MNHEY and CDR2 SMNVEV (reference sequence). CDR3 coding DNA: TGTGCCAGCAGTTTAAGGTCAGGGGGTTACGAGCAGTACTTC. Protein sequence: CASSLRSGGYEQYF.

With regard to this clone: The junction departs from germline at one end; a sequencing error may be responsible. The chain couples TRBV28 to TRBJ1-2; 8 positions agree with TRBD1. CDR1 and CDR2 from the germline V gene are MDHEN and SYDVKM. The length of the CDR3 is 14 residues. The DNA of the CDR3 is TGTGCCAGCAGGACAGGGGCCGCGTACGATGGTTACACCTTC. Encoded protein: CASRTGAAYDGYTF.

The rearrangement joins TRBV4-1 to TRBJ1-3, with unresolved D. Germline loops: CDR1 MGHRA, CDR2 YSYEKL. The length of the CDR3 is 15 residues. V lost 3 bases to trimming and J lost 0 bases, with 9 bases between them. CDR3 nucleotides: TGCGCCAGCAGCCAGGCGGGCACCTCTGGAAACACCATATATTTT. Translating it yields CASSQAGTSGNTIYF.

The J gene is TRBJ2-1, the V gene TRBV18; D uncertain. CDR3 length equals 15 residues. The germline V gene has CDR1 KGHSH and CDR2 LQKENI. The ends were cut back, 4 bases at V and 3 bases at J, with 13 bases in the middle. The CDR3 nucleotides are TGTGCCAGCTCACGAACGTCGGTAGACTACAATGAGCAGTTCTTC. Encoded protein: CASSRTSVDYNEQFF. Complete variable domain (other parts from reference TRBV18 and TRBJ2-1): NAGVMQNPRHLVRRRGQEARLRCSPMKGHSHVYWYRQLPEEGLKFMVYLQKENIIDESGMPKERFSAEFPKEGPSILRIQQVVRGDSAAYFCASSRTSVDYNEQFFGPGTRLTVL.

This rearrangement joins TRBV7-7 to TRBJ2-1, with 7 bases identical to TRBD2. Trimming at V came to 2 bases and at J to 6 bases, leaving 10 bases not matched to a gene. The CDR3 is made up of 16 amino acids. Germline CDR1 is SSHAT and CDR2 is FNYEAQ (reference sequence). The CDR3 DNA reads TGTGCCAGCAGCTTAAATCCTACCCCGGGGGGCAATGAGCAGTTCTTC. This translates into CASSLNPTPGGNEQFF.

The chain uses TRBV10-2 and TRBJ1-2, with D hard to call. V lost 0 bases and J 8 bases, leaving 16 bases between the germline ends. The germline gives CDR1 WSHSY, CDR2 SAAADI. CDR3 length: 15 amino acids. The CDR3 loop reads CASSESAEVLRGYTF. The CDR3, as DNA: TGCGCCAGCAGTGAGTCGGCTGAGGTCTTGAGGGGCTACACCTTC.

The V call is TRBV9, the J call TRBJ2-1, with 15 bases that match TRBD2. V lost 2 bases and J lost 6; bases outside the gene matches: 6. CDR3 length equals 17 residues. Germline V CDR1 and CDR2: SGDLS, YYNGEE. CDR3 protein: CASSVGLAGGSSNEQFF. For the CDR3, the DNA is TGTGCCAGCAGCGTTGGACTAGCGGGGGGGTCATCCAATGAGCAGTTCTTC.

This clone occurred a few times. The V gene is TRBV6-4, the J gene TRBJ2-1, with 10 bases matching TRBD2. CDR3 size: 15 residues. Germline V gene lookup returns CDR1 MRHNA and CDR2 SNTAGT. V was clipped by 3 bases and J by 6 bases; unmatched bases: 5. In DNA, the CDR3 is TGTGCCAGCAGTGAAAAAGCGGGGGGGCCCAATGAGCAGTTCTTC. Amino acids: CASSEKAGGPNEQFF.

This chain links TRBV7-8 with TRBJ2-5; 10 bases map to TRBD1. Germline CDR1 SGHVS, CDR2 FQNEAQ. The ends lost 5 bases at V and 3 bases at J; junction bases unmatched: 3. The CDR3 consists of 14 residues. In DNA, the CDR3 is TGTGCCAGCAGCCCCGGACAGGGGGAAGAGACCCAGTACTTC. This sequence encodes CASSPGQGEETQYF.

The rearrangement uses TRBV5-1 and TRBJ1-2, with 8 bases fitting TRBD1. Germline V gene lookup returns CDR1 SGHRS and CDR2 YFSETQ. V shed 4 bases, J shed 2 bases, and the junction held 10 bases outside the gene matches. The length of the CDR3 is 16 residues. CDR3 nucleotides: TGCGCCAGCAGCAGAACCGGGACAGGACTAAACTATGGCTACACCTTC. Protein product: CASSRTGTGLNYGYTF.

This chain uses TRBV25-1 with TRBJ2-1; weak D call: TRBD1 (6 bases). This CDR3 spans 15 amino acids. Per the germline V gene, CDR1 is MGHDK and CDR2 is SYGVNS. V was pared by 1 base and J by 7 bases, with 14 bases between. DNA of the CDR3: TGTGCCAGCAGTGAATCCGGGTCCAGGGGAAATGAGCAGTTCTTC. Protein: CASSESGSRGNEQFF.

The J gene is TRBJ2-1, the V gene TRBV27; TRBD2 matches 16 bases. The CDR3 contains 16 residues. The ends lost 3 bases at V and 10 bases at J; junction bases unmatched: 6. Germline V lookup: CDR1 MNHEY, CDR2 SMNVEV (reference sequence). The CDR3 bases are TGTGCCAGCAGTTTGGGACTAGCGGGGGGGCCGAGGGAGCAGTTCTTC. It encodes CASSLGLAGGPREQFF.

The chain is built from TRBV25-1 and TRBJ1-6, with 7 positions matching TRBD1. The CDR3 consists of 13 residues. Per germline, CDR1 MGHDK and CDR2 SYGVNS. The ends lost 7 bases at V and 10 bases at J; junction bases unmatched: 7. CDR3 coding DNA: TGTGCCAGCAACAGGGGCCTGGGGTCACCCCTCCACTTT. It specifies CASNRGLGSPLHF.

The rearrangement joins TRBV30 to TRBJ1-1; the match to TRBD1 covers 8 bases. Per germline, CDR1 GTSNPN and CDR2 SVGIG (reference sequence). The CDR3 covers 15 residues. The ends lost 3 bases at V and 1 base at J; junction bases unmatched: 7. Written as DNA, the CDR3 is TGTGCCTGGAGCGACCTTGGACAGGGGAACACTGAAGCTTTCTTT. Amino acids: CAWSDLGQGNTEAFF.

This chain uses TRBV5-6 with TRBJ2-3, with D maybe TRBD2 (5 bases). Germline V CDR1 and CDR2: SGHDT, YYEEEE. The CDR3 runs 16 residues. V was cut by 0 bases and J by 6 bases, with 17 bases left in between. CDR3 nucleotides: TGTGCCAGCAGCTTGGCGACTACATATTCGGGGGATACGCAGTATTTT. This codes for CASSLATTYSGDTQYF.

This chain joins TRBV4-2 and TRBJ1-5; D is ambiguous. V lost 0 bases and J lost 7, with 4 bases in between. The length of the CDR3 is 12 residues. Germline V gene sequence: CDR1 LGHNA, CDR2 YNFKEQ. CDR3 amino acids: CASSQDQQPQHF. The CDR3, as DNA: TGTGCCAGCAGCCAAGATCAACAGCCCCAGCATTTT.

This clone showed up just once. The gene calls are TRBV7-6 and TRBJ1-1; D uncertain. CDR1 and CDR2 (germline): SGHVS, FNYEAQ. This CDR3 region has 13 residues. Trimming removed 1 base from V and 7 bases from J, with 10 bases in between. The CDR3 loop reads CASSLGEVGEAFF. The CDR3 DNA reads TGTGCCAGCAGCTTAGGGGAGGTGGGTGAAGCTTTCTTT.

The genes are TRBV28 and TRBJ1-2; tentatively, D is TRBD1 (6 bases). Germline-derived CDR1 and CDR2 are MDHEN and SYDVKM. The CDR3 consists of 15 residues. The V gene lost 5 bases and the J gene lost 1 base, with 14 bases spanning the gap. CDR3 coding DNA: TGTGCCAGCAGTCCTCGGACAGTTCGTAACTATGGCTACACCTTC. Its translation: CASSPRTVRNYGYTF.